This T cell receptor (beta chain) was observed in a study of cytomegalovirus exposure and HLA in healthy donors. The V gene's germline CDR1 is MNHEY and CDR2 SVGAGI. This CDR3 region has 12 residues. V was shortened by 4 bases and J by 5 bases, with 9 bases between the two germline ends. PCR employed 60 Vbeta and 13 Jbeta primers. Only in-frame clones appear in the TCRdb table, and some are missing; sequencing was by immunoSEQ multiplex PCR. The sample holds over 120,000 clones, 74% seen once. Sequencing input: PBMCs. This rearrangement joins TRBV6-5 to TRBJ2-7, with D possibly matching TRBD1 (6 bases). This TCR was sampled from a man aged 18 to 35 in good health and CMV-seropositive. CDR3 loop: CASSSRGDEQYF. DNA of the CDR3: TGTGCCAGCAGTTCCAGGGGCGACGAGCAGTACTTC.